A single T cell receptor beta chain is shown here with its context. What it recognizes is unknown. The whole isolated RNA underwent reverse transcription, so sequencing captured expressed TCRB transcripts. The table came from immunoSEQ multiplex PCR; TCRdb's copy has only in-frame clones and leaves some out. The sample carries more than 300,000 clones, over 7% recorded once. Germline V gene sequence: CDR1 LNHNV, CDR2 YYDKDF (reference sequence). V gave up 0 bases and J gave up 4 bases, with 10 bases separating them. This CDR3 has 15 residues. The data derive from a study of beta chain features in type 1 diabetes. Study observations and caveats: Shorter TCRB CDR3s, moderately but significantly so, marked every one of the four CD4+ subsets in Type 1 diabetes patients.

CD4+ naive, central memory, regulatory and stem cell-like memory subsets were isolated by sorting on CD45RO/CCR7/CD25/CD127/CD95/CD27. The TCR sequence derives from a young man with type 1 diabetes. This rearrangement joins TRBV15 to TRBJ1-3; D not resolved. Input material: central memory CD4+ T cells from blood. The chain's CDR3 is CATSREAGYGNTIYF. The CDR3, as DNA: TGTGCCACCAGCAGAGAGGCGGGGTACGGAAACACCATATATTTT.